This TCR beta chain is from a study of glioma-infiltrating T cells after dendritic cell vaccination. The data were produced by immunoSEQ multiplex PCR, yet TCRdb's version contains in-frame clones alone and is incomplete. There are tens of thousands of clones in the sample; around 81% occur only once, and under 8% lies in the top ten. CDR1 is SGHRS and CDR2 is YFSETQ in the germline V gene. V was clipped by 2 bases and J by 6 bases; unmatched bases: 6. The CDR3 sequence is 16 residues long. This clone was picked up one time. The sample here was blood, taken before dendritic cell vaccination. This TCR derives from a human donor with glioblastoma. V is TRBV5-1 and J is TRBJ2-1; the match to TRBD2 covers 12 bases. This CDR3 reads CASSFLAGGRSNEQFF. The CDR3 nucleotides read TGCGCCAGCAGCTTTCTAGCGGGGGGGCGAAGCAATGAGCAGTTCTTC.